These 21 T cell receptor beta chains came from one sample sequenced in a study of T cells in Graves' hyperthyroidism and ophthalmopathy (dated by TCRdb to between 2018 and 2021). The library was made by multiplex PCR. Instrument used: Illumina HiSeq 2000. The TCR beta CDR3 regions were amplified from the RNA transcripts. For the first round of RT-PCR on the TCR CDR3, the HTBI primer set was used together with the Qiagen OneStep RT-PCR kit. Through fastp at Q25 and MiXCR, TCRdb rebuilt clones from the public reads, retaining in-frame beta chains. For every CDR3 protein sequence, its rows merge into one entry that carries the most common genes and DNA. Within this sample are 480,000 or so distinct CDR3 sequences, with roughly an eighth of them counted one time only. Clones ranked in the top ten supply around 17% of the sample. Sequencing used blood. The source of these receptors is a woman aged 18-30 years with Graves' hyperthyroidism.

This chain links TRBV5-1 with TRBJ1-3; D ambiguous. Trimming took off 1 base at V and 0 bases at J, with 11 bases between the two ends. The CDR3 loop spans 16 amino acids. CDR1 SGHRS and CDR2 YFSETQ come from the germline V gene. This chain's CDR3 is CASSLTVGSSGNTIYF. The CDR3 DNA reads as TGCGCCAGCAGCTTGACTGTCGGGTCCTCTGGAAACACCATATATTTT.

This clonotype was detected ten times or more. The rearrangement links TRBV10-3 to TRBJ2-1; 10 bases are a match to TRBD2. Germline V gene data show CDR1 as ENHRY and CDR2 as SYGVKD. The CDR3 loop spans 14 amino acids. The V segment lost 6 bases and the J segment 5 bases; nucleotides outside the gene matches: 4. This chain's CDR3 is CAISGLADHNEQFF. The CDR3 bases are TGTGCCATCAGCGGACTAGCGGATCACAATGAGCAGTTCTTC.

At least ten counts were recorded for this clonotype. This chain uses TRBV10-3 with TRBJ1-1; 8 positions match TRBD1. V lost 10 bases and J lost 1; bases outside the gene matches: 11. Germline-derived CDR1 and CDR2 are ENHRY and SYGVKD. The CDR3 contains 15 residues. The CDR3 DNA reads as TGTGCCACTCAAAGACGGGGACAGGAGAACACTGAAGCTTTCTTT. It is translated as CATQRRGQENTEAFF.

Ten or more counts support this clonotype. This chain uses TRBV29-1 with TRBJ1-1; D gene ambiguous. The ends were cut back, 0 bases at V and 2 bases at J, with 16 bases in the middle. The CDR3 covers 16 residues. Per germline, CDR1 SQVTM and CDR2 ANQGSEA. CDR3 DNA sequence: TGCAGCGTTGAAGATCCGTGGGCAGTTCAAAACACTGAAGCTTTCTTT. Protein sequence: CSVEDPWAVQNTEAFF.

This clonotype was counted a few times. The chain employs TRBV20-1 and TRBJ2-1, with D possibly TRBD2 on 6 matching bases. Trimming took 5 bases from V and 2 from J, leaving 13 bases between them. The CDR3 contains 14 residues. The germline V gene encodes CDR1 DFQATT and CDR2 SNEGSKA (reference sequence). CDR3 loop: CSAFSGTTYNEQFF. DNA for the CDR3: TGCAGTGCTTTTAGCGGAACTACCTACAATGAGCAGTTCTTC.

This clonotype appeared many times. The chain links TRBV7-3 to TRBJ2-3; no clear D gene. The CDR3 extends over 14 amino acids. The germline gives CDR1 SGHTA, CDR2 FQGTGA. V gave up 2 bases and J gave up 4 bases, with 10 bases separating them. The CDR3 DNA reads TGTGCCAGCAGCTTAGGGTGGAGCGCAGATACGCAGTATTTT. It codes for CASSLGWSADTQYF.

This clonotype was detected a few times. The chain carries TRBV29-1 and TRBJ2-5, with D unresolved. Germline V gene sequence: CDR1 SQVTM, CDR2 ANQGSEA. Trimming cost V 1 base and J 5 bases, with 2 bases left between them. There are 10 residues in the CDR3. The chain's CDR3 is CSVEVETQYF. The CDR3 region has the DNA TGCAGCGTTGAAGTGGAGACCCAGTACTTC.

The chain has TRBV27 and TRBJ1-5; D might be TRBD1 (5 bases). Deletions cut 2 bases from V and 3 bases from J, with 11 bases between. Germline CDR1 MNHEY, CDR2 SMNVEV (reference sequence). The CDR3 length is 15 residues. The CDR3 loop reads CASSLDSAFNQPQHF. CDR3 DNA sequence: TGTGCCAGCAGTTTAGACAGCGCCTTCAATCAGCCCCAGCATTTT.

This rearrangement joins TRBV20-1 to TRBJ2-6; D ambiguous. The V end was cut by 0 bases, the J end by 5 bases, with 8 bases between. This CDR3 spans 14 amino acids. Germline values: CDR1 DFQATT, CDR2 SNEGSKA (reference sequence). This CDR3 reads CSARDPFRANVLTF. Written as DNA, the CDR3 is TGCAGTGCTAGAGACCCATTCCGGGCCAACGTCCTGACTTTC.

V is TRBV12-5 and J is TRBJ1-5; D gene uncertain. The ends were cut back, 2 bases at V and 0 bases at J, with 14 bases in the middle. The CDR3 is 17 amino acids. Germline CDR1 LGHNT, CDR2 FRNRAP. The CDR3 DNA reads as TGTGCTAGTGGTTTGATACTAGAAGGAAATAGCAATCAGCCCCAGCATTTT. Translated, it gives CASGLILEGNSNQPQHF.

This clonotype appeared a few times. One end of the junction does not line up with germline, which may come from a read error. The chain employs TRBV30 and TRBJ2-1, with 10 bases matching TRBD2. Looked up from germline, CDR1 is GTSNPN and CDR2 is SVGIG (reference sequence). The CDR3 is 13 residues long. CDR3 in amino acids: CARSASGRGEQFF. As DNA, the CDR3 is TGTGCCAGGAGCGCTAGCGGGAGAGGTGAGCAGTTCTTC.

This clonotype was seen ten or more times. The rearrangement joins TRBV7-8 to TRBJ2-7, with D maybe TRBD2 (5 bases). Trimming pared 1 base from V and 4 bases from J, leaving 20 bases between. This CDR3 is 17 amino acids long. CDR1 and CDR2 from the germline V gene are SGHVS and FQNEAQ. CDR3 nucleotides: TGTGCCAGCAGCTTAGGAACAGTGTCCTTACTAGGGTACGAGCAGTACGTC. This sequence encodes CASSLGTVSLLGYEQYV.

This clonotype was seen at least ten times. The chain uses TRBV3-1 and TRBJ1-1; unclear D gene. The CDR3 has 13 amino acids. Germline CDR1 and CDR2: LGHDT and YNNKEL (reference sequence). Trimming took off 3 bases at V and 6 bases at J, with 11 bases between the two ends. CDR3 region: CASSQGVGSEAFF. CDR3 bases: TGTGCCAGCAGCCAGGGCGTCGGCTCTGAAGCTTTCTTT.

This clonotype occurred a few times. The CDR3 loop is CASSLVGLAGRDEQFF. The CDR3 DNA is TGTGCCAGCAGCTTAGTGGGACTAGCGGGAAGAGATGAGCAGTTCTTC. This rearrangement joins TRBV7-3 to TRBJ2-1, with 13 bases fitting TRBD2. Trimming cost V 2 bases and J 8 bases; bases outside gene matches: 6. The CDR3 runs to 16 residues. The germline V gene has CDR1 SGHTA and CDR2 FQGTGA.

This clonotype occurred a few times. The chain is built from TRBV7-3 and TRBJ2-2; TRBD1 matches at 7 bases. The CDR3 is 18 residues long. The junction had 12 bases not matched to a gene; V was cut back by 1 base and J by 4 bases. Germline V gene sequence: CDR1 SGHTA, CDR2 FQGTGA. CDR3 nucleotide sequence: TGTGCCAGCAGCTTAAGCTACGACGCAGGGGGTCGCACCGGGGAGCTGTTTTTT. This gives the protein CASSLSYDAGGRTGELFF. Drawing the rest from reference TRBV7-3 and TRBJ2-2, the complete variable domain is GAGVSQTPSNKVTEKGKYVELRCDPISGHTALYWYRQSLGQGPEFLIYFQGTGAADDSGLPNDRFFAVRPEGSVSTLKIQRTERGDSAVYLCASSLSYDAGGRTGELFFGEGSRLTVL.

This clonotype came up a few times. The chain carries TRBV3-1 and TRBJ2-3; 9 positions match TRBD2. CDR1 and CDR2 (germline): LGHDT, YNNKEL (reference sequence). J gave up 5 bases and V 2 bases, and 11 bases lay outside the gene matches. The CDR3 runs to 17 residues. CDR3 loop: CASSQLPLAGEVDTQYF. The CDR3 DNA follows: TGTGCCAGCAGCCAACTTCCATTAGCGGGAGAAGTAGATACGCAGTATTTT.

This clonotype was observed at least ten times. V usage is TRBV12-5 and J usage is TRBJ2-2, with TRBD2 identical over 12 bases. Trimming took 3 bases from V and 6 from J; bases not matched to a gene: 2. The germline CDR1 and CDR2 sequences are LGHNT and FRNRAP. The CDR3 spans 15 residues. The CDR3 DNA is TGTGCTAGTGGTTTAGGGACTAGCGGGTCCGGGGAGCTGTTTTTT. Translation gives CASGLGTSGSGELFF.

This clonotype was seen only a few times. The V call is TRBV7-2, the J call TRBJ2-1, with a tentative D call TRBD2 (6 bases). Germline CDR1 SGHTA, CDR2 FQGNSA. Trimming took off 3 bases at V and 8 bases at J, with 14 bases between the two ends. This CDR3 has 14 residues. This CDR3 reads CASSFKVGEDEQFF. The DNA of the CDR3 is TGTGCCAGCAGCTTTAAGGTGGGGGAGGATGAGCAGTTCTTC.

In this sample, this clonotype turned up many times. The rearrangement links TRBV18 to TRBJ2-2; D call uncertain. CDR1 KGHSH and CDR2 LQKENI come from the germline V gene. The CDR3 length is 15 residues. V was pared by 1 base and J by 0 bases, with 6 bases between. DNA of the CDR3: TGTGCCAGCTCACCACGGACGGCGAACACCGGGGAGCTGTTTTTT. The encoded protein is CASSPRTANTGELFF.

The chain is built from TRBV28 and TRBJ1-2; TRBD1 agrees at 8 bases. CDR3 length equals 16 residues. The germline gives CDR1 MDHEN, CDR2 SYDVKM. J gave up 7 bases and V 3 bases, and 13 bases lay outside the gene matches. CDR3: CASSLTNPTGAGGYTF. CDR3 DNA: TGTGCCAGCAGTTTGACGAACCCGACAGGGGCAGGTGGCTACACCTTC.

The chain combines TRBV6-1 with TRBJ2-3; D remains unclear. The CDR3 length is 13 residues. Germline CDR1 is MNHNS and CDR2 is SASEGT. V shed 6 bases and J shed 2 bases, with 9 bases lying between them. In DNA form, the CDR3 reads TGTGCCAGCAGGACGGGCTACACAGATACGCAGTATTTT. Its translation: CASRTGYTDTQYF.